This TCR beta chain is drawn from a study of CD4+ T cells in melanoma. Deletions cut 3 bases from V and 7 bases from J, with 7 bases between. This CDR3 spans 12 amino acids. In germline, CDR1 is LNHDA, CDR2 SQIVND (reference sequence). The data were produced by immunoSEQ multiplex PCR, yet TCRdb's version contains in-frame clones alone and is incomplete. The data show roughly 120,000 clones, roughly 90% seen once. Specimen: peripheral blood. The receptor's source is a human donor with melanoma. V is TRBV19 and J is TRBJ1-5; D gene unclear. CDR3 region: CASSILGQPQHF. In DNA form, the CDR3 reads TGTGCCAGTAGTATCCTGGGACAGCCCCAGCATTTT.